These 6 T cell receptor beta chains originate from one sample sequenced in a study of blood T cell repertoires in COVID-19. The table came from immunoSEQ multiplex PCR; TCRdb's copy has only in-frame clones and leaves some out. The sample holds about 400,000 clones; 85% to 90% are singletons and the top ten take around 3%. Sequenced material: peripheral blood. Receptor source: a human donor in a cohort sampled during active COVID-19.

The rearrangement joins TRBV30 to TRBJ1-2; a weak D match, TRBD1 (6 bases). CDR3 length: 16 amino acids. Per the germline V gene, CDR1 is GTSNPN and CDR2 is SVGIG (reference sequence). Trimming removed 0 bases at V and 7 bases at J, with 21 bases between. Here the CDR3 DNA reads TGTGCCTGGAGTGTGGGGGCAGTTCCTAGTCTCGCTGGCTACACCTTC. This codes for CAWSVGAVPSLAGYTF.

The chain employs TRBV11-2 and TRBJ2-1, with 7 bases matching TRBD2. The CDR3 loop spans 16 amino acids. J gave up 0 bases and V 1 base, and 3 bases lay outside the gene matches. Germline values: CDR1 SGHAT, CDR2 FQNNGV. CDR3 nucleotide sequence: TGTGCCAGCAGCTTAGGGGGGGGTATCTCCTACAATGAGCAGTTCTTC. Its translation is CASSLGGGISYNEQFF. Combining the CDR3 with reference TRBV11-2 and TRBJ2-1 gives the whole variable domain EAGVAQSPRYKIIEKRQSVAFWCNPISGHATLYWYQQILGQGPKLLIQFQNNGVVDDSQLPKDRFSAERLKGVDSTLKIQPAKLEDSAVYLCASSLGGGISYNEQFFGPGTRLTVL.

This rearrangement joins TRBV28 to TRBJ2-7; D gene uncertain. Germline CDR1 and CDR2: MDHEN and SYDVKM. The CDR3 has 16 amino acids. V was shortened by 6 bases and J by 2 bases, with 20 bases between the two germline ends. The CDR3 sequence: CASRPAAVPGTYEQYF. The CDR3, as DNA: TGTGCCAGCAGGCCCGCCGCCGTTCCCGGTACCTACGAGCAGTACTTC.

V usage is TRBV4-2 and J usage is TRBJ2-7, with 7 bases matching TRBD2. The CDR3 has 18 amino acids. The germline V gene has CDR1 LGHNA and CDR2 YNFKEQ. Unmatched junction bases numbered 14, after V lost 1 base and J lost 2 bases. Here the CDR3 reads CASSQGGFSGQFPYEQYF. The CDR3 DNA sequence: TGTGCCAGCAGCCAAGGAGGTTTTAGCGGGCAGTTCCCCTACGAGCAGTACTTC.

There are many counts of this clone. The genes are TRBV12-3 or TRBV12-4 and TRBJ2-7; TRBD2 matches at 7 bases. V lost 8 bases and J lost 2; bases outside the gene matches: 3. The CDR3 length is 12 residues. CDR3 amino acids: CASSGGPYEQYF. CDR3 nucleotide sequence: TGTGCCAGCTCGGGGGGTCCCTACGAGCAGTACTTC.

The chain links TRBV27 to TRBJ1-1; D is possibly TRBD1 (6 bases). The CDR3 has 13 residues. Germline CDR1 is MNHEY and CDR2 is SMNVEV (reference sequence). V was pared by 6 bases and J by 4 bases, with 12 bases between. CDR3 residues: CASRVQGFTEAFF. CDR3 nucleotides: TGTGCCAGCAGGGTTCAGGGGTTCACTGAAGCTTTCTTT.